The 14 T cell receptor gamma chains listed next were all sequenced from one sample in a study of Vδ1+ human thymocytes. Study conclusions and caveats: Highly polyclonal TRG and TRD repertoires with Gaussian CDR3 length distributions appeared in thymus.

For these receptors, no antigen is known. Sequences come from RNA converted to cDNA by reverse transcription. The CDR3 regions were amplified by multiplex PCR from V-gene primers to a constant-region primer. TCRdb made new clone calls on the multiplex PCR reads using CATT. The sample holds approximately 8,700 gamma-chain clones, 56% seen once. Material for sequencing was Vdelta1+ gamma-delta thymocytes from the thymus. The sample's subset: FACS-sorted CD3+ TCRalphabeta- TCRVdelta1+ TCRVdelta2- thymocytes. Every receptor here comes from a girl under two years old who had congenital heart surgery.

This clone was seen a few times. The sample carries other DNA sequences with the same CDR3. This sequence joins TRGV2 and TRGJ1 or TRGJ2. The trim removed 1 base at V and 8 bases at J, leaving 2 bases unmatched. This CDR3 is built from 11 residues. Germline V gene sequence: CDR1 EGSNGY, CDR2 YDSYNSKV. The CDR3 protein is CATWDGHKKLF. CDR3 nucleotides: TGTGCCACCTGGGACGGTCATAAGAAACTCTTT.

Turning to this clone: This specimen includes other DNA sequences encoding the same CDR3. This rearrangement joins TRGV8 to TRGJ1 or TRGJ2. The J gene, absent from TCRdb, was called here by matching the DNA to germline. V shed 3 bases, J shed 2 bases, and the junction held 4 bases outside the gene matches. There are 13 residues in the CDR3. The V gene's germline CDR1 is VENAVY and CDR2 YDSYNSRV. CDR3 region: CATWDRDYYKKLF. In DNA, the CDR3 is TGTGCCACCTGGGATCGCGATTATTATAAGAAACTCTTT.

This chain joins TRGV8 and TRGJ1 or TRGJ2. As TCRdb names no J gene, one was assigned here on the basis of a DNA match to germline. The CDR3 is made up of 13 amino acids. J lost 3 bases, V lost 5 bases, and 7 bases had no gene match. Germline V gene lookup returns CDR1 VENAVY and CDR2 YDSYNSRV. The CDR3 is CATWGFGYYKKLF. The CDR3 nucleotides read TGTGCCACCTGGGGCTTCGGTTATTATAAGAAACTCTTT.

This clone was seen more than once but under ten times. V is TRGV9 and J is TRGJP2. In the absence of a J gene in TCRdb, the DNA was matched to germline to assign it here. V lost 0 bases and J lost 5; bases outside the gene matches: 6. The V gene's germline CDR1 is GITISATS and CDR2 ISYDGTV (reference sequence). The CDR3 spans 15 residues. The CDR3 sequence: CALWEVQWSDWIKTF. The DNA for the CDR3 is TGTGCCTTGTGGGAGGTGCAATGGAGTGATTGGATCAAGACGTTT.

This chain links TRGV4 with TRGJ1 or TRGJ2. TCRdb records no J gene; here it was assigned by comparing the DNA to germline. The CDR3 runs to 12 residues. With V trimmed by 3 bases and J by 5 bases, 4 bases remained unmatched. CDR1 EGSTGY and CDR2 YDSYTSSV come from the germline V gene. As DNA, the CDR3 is TGTGCCACCTGGGATTATGATTATAAGAAACTCTTT. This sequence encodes CATWDYDYKKLF.

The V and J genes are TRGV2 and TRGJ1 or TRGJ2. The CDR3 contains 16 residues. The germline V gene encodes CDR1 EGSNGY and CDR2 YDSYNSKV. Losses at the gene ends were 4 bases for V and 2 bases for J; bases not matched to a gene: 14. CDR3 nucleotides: TGTGCCACCTGGGATGGTCAACCTCCCCATTATTATAAGAAACTCTTT. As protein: CATWDGQPPHYYKKLF.

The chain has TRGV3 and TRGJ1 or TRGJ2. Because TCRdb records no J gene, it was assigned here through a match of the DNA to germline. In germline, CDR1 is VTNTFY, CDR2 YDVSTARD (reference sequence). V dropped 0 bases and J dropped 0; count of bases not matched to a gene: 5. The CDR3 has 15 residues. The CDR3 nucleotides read TGTGCCACCTGGGACAGGCAGGGGAATTATTATAAGAAACTCTTT. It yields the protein CATWDRQGNYYKKLF.

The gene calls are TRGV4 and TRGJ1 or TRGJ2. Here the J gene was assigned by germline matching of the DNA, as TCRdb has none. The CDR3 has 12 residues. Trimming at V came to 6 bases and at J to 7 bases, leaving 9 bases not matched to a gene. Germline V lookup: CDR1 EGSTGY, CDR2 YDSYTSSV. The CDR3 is CATWIWDYKKLF. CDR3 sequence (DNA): TGTGCCACCTGGATTTGGGACTATAAGAAACTCTTT.

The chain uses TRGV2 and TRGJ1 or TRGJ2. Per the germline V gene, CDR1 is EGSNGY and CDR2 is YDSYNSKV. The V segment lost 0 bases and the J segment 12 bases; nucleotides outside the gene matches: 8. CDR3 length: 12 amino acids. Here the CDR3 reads CATWDGCTGKLF. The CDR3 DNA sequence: TGTGCCACCTGGGACGGGTGTACGGGGAAACTCTTT.

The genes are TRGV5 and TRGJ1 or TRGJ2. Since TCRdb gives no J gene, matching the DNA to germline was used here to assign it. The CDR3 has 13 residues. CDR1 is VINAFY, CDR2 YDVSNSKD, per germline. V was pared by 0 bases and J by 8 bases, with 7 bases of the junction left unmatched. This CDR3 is CATWDRRQNKKLF. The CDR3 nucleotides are TGTGCCACCTGGGACAGGCGGCAGAATAAGAAACTCTTT.

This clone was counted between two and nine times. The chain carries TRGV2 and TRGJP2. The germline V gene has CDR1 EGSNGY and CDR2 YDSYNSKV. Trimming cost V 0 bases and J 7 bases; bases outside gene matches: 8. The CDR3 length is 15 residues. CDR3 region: CATWDGQGDDWIKTF. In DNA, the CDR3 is TGTGCCACCTGGGACGGGCAAGGCGATGATTGGATCAAGACGTTT.

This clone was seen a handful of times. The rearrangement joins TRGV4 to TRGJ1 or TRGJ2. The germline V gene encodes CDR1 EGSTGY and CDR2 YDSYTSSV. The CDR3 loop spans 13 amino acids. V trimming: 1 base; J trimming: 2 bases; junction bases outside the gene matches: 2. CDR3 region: CATWDGYYYKKLF. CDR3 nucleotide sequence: TGTGCCACCTGGGATGGATATTATTATAAGAAACTCTTT.

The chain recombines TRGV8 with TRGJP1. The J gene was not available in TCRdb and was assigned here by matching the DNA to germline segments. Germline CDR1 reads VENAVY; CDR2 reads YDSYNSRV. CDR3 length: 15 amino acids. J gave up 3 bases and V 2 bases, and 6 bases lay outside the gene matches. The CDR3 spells CATWDKRPTGWFKIF. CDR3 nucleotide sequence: TGTGCCACCTGGGATAAAAGGCCCACTGGTTGGTTCAAGATATTT.

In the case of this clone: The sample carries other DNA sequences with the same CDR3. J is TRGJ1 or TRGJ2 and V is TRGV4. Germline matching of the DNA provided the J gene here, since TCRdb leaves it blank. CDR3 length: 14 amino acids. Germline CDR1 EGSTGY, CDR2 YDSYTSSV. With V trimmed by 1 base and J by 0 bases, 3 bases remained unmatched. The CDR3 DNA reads TGTGCCACCTGGGATGGCGTGAATTATTATAAGAAACTCTTT. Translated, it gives CATWDGVNYYKKLF.